This TCR beta chain originates from a study of CD8+ T cells in alopecia areata. Described treatment: oral pan-JAK inhibitor, 5-10 mg twice daily. The germline CDR1 and CDR2 sequences are LGHNA and YNFKEQ. Trimming shortened V by 6 bases and J by 5 bases, and 10 bases separated the two germline ends. This CDR3 spans 12 amino acids. RNA was extracted and reverse transcribed into cDNA as the sequencing template. Using immunoSEQ multiplex PCR, the repertoire was profiled, and TCRdb retains in-frame clones only, with some absent. The top ten hold 3% to 4% of the sample, which has 150,000 to 250,000 clones, about three fifths seen once.

This rearrangement joins TRBV4-2 to TRBJ2-5; D is unclear. The sequence was collected from a human donor with alopecia areata. The sequenced sample was CD4+ T cells sorted from blood, obtained at week 4, from a patient treated with tofacitinib. Here the CDR3 reads CASSSAGETQYF. Written as DNA, the CDR3 is TGTGCCAGCAGTTCAGCCGGGGAGACCCAGTACTTC.